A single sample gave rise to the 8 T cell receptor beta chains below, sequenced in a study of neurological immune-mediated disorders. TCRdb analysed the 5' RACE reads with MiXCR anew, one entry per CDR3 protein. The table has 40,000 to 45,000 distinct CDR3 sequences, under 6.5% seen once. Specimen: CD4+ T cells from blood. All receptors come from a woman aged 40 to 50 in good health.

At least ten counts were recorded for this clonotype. DNA of the CDR3: TGTGCCAGCAGCCTCCGAGGCGCTTCCAATGAGCAGTTCTTC. Protein: CASSLRGASNEQFF. The rearrangement uses TRBV6-1 and TRBJ2-1; the D is unclear. CDR1 MNHNS and CDR2 SASEGT come from the germline V gene. The CDR3 extends over 14 amino acids. V lost 6 bases and J 6 bases, leaving 15 bases between the germline ends.

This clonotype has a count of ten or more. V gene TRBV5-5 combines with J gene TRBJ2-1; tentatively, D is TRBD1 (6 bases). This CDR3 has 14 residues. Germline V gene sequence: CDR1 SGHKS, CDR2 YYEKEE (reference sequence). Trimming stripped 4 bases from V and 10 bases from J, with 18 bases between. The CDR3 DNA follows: TGTGCCAGCAGCCGGGTGGACAGAACGGGAGAGCAGTTCTTC. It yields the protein CASSRVDRTGEQFF.

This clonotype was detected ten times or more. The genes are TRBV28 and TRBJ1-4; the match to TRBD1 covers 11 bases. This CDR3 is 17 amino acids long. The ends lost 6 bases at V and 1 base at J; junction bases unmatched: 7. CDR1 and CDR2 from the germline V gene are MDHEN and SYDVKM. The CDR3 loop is CASRAGTGGRTNEKLFF. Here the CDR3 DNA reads TGTGCCAGCAGAGCCGGGACAGGGGGAAGAACTAATGAAAAACTGTTTTTT. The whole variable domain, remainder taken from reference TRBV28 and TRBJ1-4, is DVKVTQSSRYLVKRTGEKVFLECVQDMDHENMFWYRQDPGLGLRLIYFSYDVKMKEKGDIPEGYSVSREKKERFSLILESASTNQTSMYLCASRAGTGGRTNEKLFFGSGTQLSVL.

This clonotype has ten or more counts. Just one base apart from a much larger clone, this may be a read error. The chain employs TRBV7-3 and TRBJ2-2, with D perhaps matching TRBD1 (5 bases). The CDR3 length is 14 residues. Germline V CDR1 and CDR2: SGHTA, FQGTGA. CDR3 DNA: TGTGTCAGCAGCTTACGCTCAGGGACCGGGGAGCTGTTTTTT. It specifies CVSSLRSGTGELFF.

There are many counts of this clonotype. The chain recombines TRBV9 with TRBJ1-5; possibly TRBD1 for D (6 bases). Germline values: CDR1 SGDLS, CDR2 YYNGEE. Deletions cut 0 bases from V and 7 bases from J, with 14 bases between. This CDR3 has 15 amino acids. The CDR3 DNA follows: TGTGCCAGCAGCGTAGGAAAAGGGGGTGCCCAGCCCCAGCATTTT. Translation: CASSVGKGGAQPQHF.

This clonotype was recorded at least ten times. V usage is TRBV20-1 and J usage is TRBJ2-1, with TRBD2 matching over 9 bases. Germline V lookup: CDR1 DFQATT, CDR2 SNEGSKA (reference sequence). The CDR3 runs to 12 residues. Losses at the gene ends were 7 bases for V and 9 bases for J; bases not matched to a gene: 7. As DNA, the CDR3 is TGCAGTGTGGACCTAGCGGGAATTGAGCAGTTCTTC. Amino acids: CSVDLAGIEQFF.

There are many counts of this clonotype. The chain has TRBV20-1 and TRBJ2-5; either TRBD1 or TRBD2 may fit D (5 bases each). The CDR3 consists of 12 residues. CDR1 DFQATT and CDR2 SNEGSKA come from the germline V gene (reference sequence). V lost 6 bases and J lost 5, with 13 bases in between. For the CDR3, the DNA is TGCAGTGCCCAGGGACCAACGGAGACCCAGTACTTC. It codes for CSAQGPTETQYF.

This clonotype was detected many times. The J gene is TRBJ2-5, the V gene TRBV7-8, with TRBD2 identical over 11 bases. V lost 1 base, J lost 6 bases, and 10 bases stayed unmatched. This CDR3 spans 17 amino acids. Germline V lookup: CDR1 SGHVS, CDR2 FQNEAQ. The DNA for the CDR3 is TGTGCCAGCAGCTTAGTAGGGACTAGCGGCCACGGAAAGACCCAGTACTTC. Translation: CASSLVGTSGHGKTQYF.